This T cell receptor beta chain appears in the sequencing data of a study of healthy donors' naive CD4 and CD8 T cells. At the level of the study: Donors came from three age groups: 20-25, 40-50 and 60-70 years.

The CDR3 is made up of 17 amino acids. With 8 bases clipped from V and 7 bases from J, the junction kept 18 bases outside the gene matches. Findings and limits, study-wide: Positive CDR3 charge linked to CD4+ cells, negative to CD8+ cells. Possible naive T cell homeostatic proliferation bias remained unaddressed.

Starting from roughly 0.45 ug of total RNA, TCR libraries were made with linear amplification. TCRdb redid the calling of the reads with MiXCR, one entry per CDR3 protein. Here the sample spans about 180,000 distinct CDR3 sequences, 65% to 75% being singletons. Comments on this clonotype: No antigen is known for it.

The chain combines TRBV12-3 or TRBV12-4 with TRBJ2-7, with TRBD2 matching over 12 bases. Sequenced: naive CD4+ and CD8+ T cells sorted from blood, pooled from several donors. The receptor was isolated from a pool of human donors in good health; the sample pools cells from several healthy donors. The CDR3 is CASLTTSGSGRTLEQYF. The CDR3 nucleotides read TGTGCCAGCCTCACGACTAGCGGGAGCGGGCGTACTTTGGAGCAGTACTTC.